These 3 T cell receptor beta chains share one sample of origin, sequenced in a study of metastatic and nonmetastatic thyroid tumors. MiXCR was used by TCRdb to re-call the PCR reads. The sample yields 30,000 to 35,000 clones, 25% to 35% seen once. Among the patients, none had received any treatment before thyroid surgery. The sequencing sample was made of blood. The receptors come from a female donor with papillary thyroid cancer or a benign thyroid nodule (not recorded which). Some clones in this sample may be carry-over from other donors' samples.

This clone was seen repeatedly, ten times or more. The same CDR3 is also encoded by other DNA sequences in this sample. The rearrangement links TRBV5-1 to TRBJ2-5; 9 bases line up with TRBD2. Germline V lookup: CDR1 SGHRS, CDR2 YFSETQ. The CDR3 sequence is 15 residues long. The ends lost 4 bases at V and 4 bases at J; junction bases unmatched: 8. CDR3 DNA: TGCGCCAGCAGCCCCGGGGCGGGGGGGCGAGAGACCCAGTACTTC. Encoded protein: CASSPGAGGRETQYF.

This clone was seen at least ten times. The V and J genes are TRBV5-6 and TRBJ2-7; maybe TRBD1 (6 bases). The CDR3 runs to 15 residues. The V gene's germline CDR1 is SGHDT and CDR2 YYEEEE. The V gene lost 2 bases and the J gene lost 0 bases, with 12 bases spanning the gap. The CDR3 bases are TGTGCCAGCAGCTTCGAGGGGGTGGCCTCCTACGAGCAGTACTTC. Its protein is CASSFEGVASYEQYF.

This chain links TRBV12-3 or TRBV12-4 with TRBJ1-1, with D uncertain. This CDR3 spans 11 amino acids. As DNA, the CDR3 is TGTCCCCGCAGTTTGGTCTATGAAGCTTTCTTT. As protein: CPRSLVYEAFF.